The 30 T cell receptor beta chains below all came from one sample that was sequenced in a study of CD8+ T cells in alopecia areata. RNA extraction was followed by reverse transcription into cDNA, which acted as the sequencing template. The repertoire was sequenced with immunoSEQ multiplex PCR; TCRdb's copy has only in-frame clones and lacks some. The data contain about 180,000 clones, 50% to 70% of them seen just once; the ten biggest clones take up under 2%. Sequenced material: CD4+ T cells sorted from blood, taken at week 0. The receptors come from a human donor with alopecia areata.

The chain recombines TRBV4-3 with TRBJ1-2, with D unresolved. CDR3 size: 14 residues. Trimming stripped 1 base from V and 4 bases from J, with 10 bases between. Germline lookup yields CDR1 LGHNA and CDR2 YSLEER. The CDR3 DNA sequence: TGCGCCAGCAGCCAAGTCGGGGTTATCTATGGCTACACCTTC. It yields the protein CASSQVGVIYGYTF.

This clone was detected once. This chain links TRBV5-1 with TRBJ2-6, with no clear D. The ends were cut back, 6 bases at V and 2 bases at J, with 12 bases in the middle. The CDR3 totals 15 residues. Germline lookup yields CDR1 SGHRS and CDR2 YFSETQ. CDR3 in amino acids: CASTDTLAGANVLTF. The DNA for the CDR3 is TGCGCCAGCACCGATACTCTAGCTGGGGCCAACGTCCTGACTTTC.

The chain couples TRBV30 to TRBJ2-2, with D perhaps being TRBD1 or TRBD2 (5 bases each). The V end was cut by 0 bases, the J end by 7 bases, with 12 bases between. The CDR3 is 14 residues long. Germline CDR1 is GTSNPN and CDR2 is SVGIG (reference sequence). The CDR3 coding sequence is TGTGCCTGGAGTGTATGGAGAGGGGACGGGGAGCTGTTTTTT. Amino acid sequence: CAWSVWRGDGELFF.

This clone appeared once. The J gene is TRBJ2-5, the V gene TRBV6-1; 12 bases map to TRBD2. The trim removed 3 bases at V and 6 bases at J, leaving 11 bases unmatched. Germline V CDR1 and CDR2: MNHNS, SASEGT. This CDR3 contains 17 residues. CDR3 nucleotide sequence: TGTGCCAGCAGTGACGGTGCTAGCGGGGGGGCTCGTCAGACCCAGTACTTC. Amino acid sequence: CASSDGASGGARQTQYF.

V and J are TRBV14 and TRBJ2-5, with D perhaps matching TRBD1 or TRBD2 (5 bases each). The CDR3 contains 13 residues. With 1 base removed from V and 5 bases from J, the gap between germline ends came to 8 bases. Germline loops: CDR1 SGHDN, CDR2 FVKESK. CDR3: CASSQAREETQYF. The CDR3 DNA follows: TGTGCCAGCAGCCAAGCCAGGGAGGAGACCCAGTACTTC.

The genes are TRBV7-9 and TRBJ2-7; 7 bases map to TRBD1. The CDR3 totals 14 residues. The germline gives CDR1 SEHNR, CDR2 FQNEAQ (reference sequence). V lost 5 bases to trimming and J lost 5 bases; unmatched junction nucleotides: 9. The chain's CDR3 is CASSLWTQGDEQYF. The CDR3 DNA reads TGTGCCAGCAGCCTTTGGACTCAGGGGGACGAGCAGTACTTC.

CDR3 bases: TGTGCCAGCAGCCAAGATTTCCGAGGAACTTTCTTT. Protein product: CASSQDFRGTFF. This rearrangement joins TRBV14 to TRBJ1-1; D gene ambiguous. CDR1 is SGHDN, CDR2 FVKESK, per germline. Trimming removed 0 bases at V and 12 bases at J, with 11 bases between. The CDR3 is made up of 12 amino acids.

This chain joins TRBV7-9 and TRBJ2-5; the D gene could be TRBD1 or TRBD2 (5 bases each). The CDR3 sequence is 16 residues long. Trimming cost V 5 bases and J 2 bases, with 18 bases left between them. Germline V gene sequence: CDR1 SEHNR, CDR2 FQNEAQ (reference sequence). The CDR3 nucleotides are TGTGCCAGCAGCCTTTATTCCGGGACGTTACAAGAGACCCAGTACTTC. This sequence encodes CASSLYSGTLQETQYF.

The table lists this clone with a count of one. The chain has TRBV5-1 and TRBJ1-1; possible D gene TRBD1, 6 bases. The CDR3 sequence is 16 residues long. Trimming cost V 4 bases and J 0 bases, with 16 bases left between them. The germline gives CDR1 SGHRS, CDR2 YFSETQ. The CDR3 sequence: CASSQTGYPMNTEAFF. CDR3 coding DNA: TGCGCCAGCAGCCAGACAGGATACCCCATGAACACTGAAGCTTTCTTT.

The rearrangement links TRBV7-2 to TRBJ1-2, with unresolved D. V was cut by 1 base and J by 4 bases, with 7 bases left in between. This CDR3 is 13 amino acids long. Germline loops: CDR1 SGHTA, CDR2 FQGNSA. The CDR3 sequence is CASSLDGPYGYTF. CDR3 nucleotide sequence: TGTGCCAGCAGCTTAGACGGGCCCTATGGCTACACCTTC. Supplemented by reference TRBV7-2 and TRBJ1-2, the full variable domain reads GAGVSQSPSNKVTEKGKDVELRCDPISGHTALYWYRQSLGQGLEFLIYFQGNSAPDKSGLPSDRFSAERTGGSVSTLTIQRTQQEDSAVYLCASSLDGPYGYTFGSGTRLTVV.

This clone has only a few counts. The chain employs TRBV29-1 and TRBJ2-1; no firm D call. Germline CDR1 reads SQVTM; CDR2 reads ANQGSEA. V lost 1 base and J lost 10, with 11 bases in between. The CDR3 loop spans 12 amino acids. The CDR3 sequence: CSVEVAVGEQFF. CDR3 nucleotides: TGCAGCGTTGAAGTGGCAGTAGGGGAGCAGTTCTTC.

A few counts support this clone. This CDR3 reads CASSPQVRDYGYTF. The CDR3 bases are TGTGCCAGTAGCCCACAGGTCCGGGACTATGGCTACACCTTC. The genes are TRBV19 and TRBJ1-2, with a possible D match to TRBD1 (5 bases). This CDR3 is 14 amino acids long. With 6 bases removed from V and 3 bases from J, the gap between germline ends came to 14 bases. In germline, CDR1 is LNHDA, CDR2 SQIVND (reference sequence).

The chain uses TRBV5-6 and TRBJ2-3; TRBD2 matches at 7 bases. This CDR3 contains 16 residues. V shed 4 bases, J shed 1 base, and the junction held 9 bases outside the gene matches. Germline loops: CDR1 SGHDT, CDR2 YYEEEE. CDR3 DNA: TGTGCCAGCAGCCCCCCAGGTACTAGCGGCACAGATACGCAGTATTTT. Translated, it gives CASSPPGTSGTDTQYF.

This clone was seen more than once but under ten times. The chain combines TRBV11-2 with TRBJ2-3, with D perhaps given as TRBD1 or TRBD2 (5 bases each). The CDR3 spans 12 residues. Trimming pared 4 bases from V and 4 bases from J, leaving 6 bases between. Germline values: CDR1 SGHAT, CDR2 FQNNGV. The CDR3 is CASSSGPDTQYF. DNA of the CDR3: TGTGCCAGCAGCTCGGGGCCAGATACGCAGTATTTT. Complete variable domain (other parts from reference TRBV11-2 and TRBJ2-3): EAGVAQSPRYKIIEKRQSVAFWCNPISGHATLYWYQQILGQGPKLLIQFQNNGVVDDSQLPKDRFSAERLKGVDSTLKIQPAKLEDSAVYLCASSSGPDTQYFGPGTRLTVL.

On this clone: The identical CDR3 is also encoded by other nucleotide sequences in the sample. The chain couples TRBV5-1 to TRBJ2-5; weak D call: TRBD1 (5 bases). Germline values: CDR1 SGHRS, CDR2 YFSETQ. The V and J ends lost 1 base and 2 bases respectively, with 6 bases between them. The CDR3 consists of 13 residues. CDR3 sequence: CASSLRQQETQYF. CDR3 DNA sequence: TGCGCCAGCAGCTTGAGACAGCAAGAGACCCAGTACTTC.

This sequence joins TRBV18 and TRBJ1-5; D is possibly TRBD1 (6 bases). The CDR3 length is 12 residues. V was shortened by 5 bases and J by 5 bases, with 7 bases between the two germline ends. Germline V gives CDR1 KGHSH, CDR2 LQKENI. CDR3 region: CASSRQDQPQHF. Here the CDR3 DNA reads TGTGCCAGCTCAAGACAGGATCAGCCCCAGCATTTT.

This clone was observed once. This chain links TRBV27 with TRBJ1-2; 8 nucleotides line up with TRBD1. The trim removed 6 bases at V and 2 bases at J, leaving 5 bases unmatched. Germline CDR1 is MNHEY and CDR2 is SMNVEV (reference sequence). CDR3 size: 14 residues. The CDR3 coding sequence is TGTGCCAGCAGCCCCTGGGACAGGAACTATGGCTACACCTTC. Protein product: CASSPWDRNYGYTF.

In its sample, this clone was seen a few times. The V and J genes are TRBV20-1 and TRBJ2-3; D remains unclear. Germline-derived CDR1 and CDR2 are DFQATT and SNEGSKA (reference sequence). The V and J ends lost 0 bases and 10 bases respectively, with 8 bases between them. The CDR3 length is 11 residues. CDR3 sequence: CSARDPPAQYF. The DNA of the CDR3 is TGCAGTGCTAGAGACCCCCCGGCGCAGTATTTT.

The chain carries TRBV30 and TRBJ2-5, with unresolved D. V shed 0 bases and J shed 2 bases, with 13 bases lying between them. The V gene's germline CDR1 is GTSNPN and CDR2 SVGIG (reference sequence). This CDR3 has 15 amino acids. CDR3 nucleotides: TGTGCCTGGAGTGTACGGCTTCGTGGGCAAGAGACCCAGTACTTC. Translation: CAWSVRLRGQETQYF.

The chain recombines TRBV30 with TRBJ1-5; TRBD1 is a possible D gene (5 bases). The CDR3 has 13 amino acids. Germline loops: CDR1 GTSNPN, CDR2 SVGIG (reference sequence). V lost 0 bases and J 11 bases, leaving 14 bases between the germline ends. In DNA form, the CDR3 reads TGTGCCTGGAGTGTAGGTGGCGTGGGGGCCCAGCATTTT. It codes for CAWSVGGVGAQHF. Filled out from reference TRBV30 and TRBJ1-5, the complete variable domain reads SQTIHQWPATLVQPVGSPLSLECTVEGTSNPNLYWYRQAAGRGLQLLFYSVGIGQISSEVPQNLSASRPQDRQFILSSKKLLLSDSGFYLCAWSVGGVGAQHFGDGTRLSIL.

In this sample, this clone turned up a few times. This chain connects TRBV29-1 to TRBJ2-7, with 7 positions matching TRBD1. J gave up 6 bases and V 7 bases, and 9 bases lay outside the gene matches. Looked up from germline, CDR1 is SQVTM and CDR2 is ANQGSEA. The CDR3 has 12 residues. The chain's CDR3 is CSAHSTGVEQYF. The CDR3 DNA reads TGCAGCGCCCACTCCACAGGGGTCGAGCAGTACTTC.

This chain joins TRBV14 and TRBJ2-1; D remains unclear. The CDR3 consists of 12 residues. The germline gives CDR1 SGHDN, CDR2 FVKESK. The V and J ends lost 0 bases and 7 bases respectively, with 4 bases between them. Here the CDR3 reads CASSQDVNEQFF. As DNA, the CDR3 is TGTGCCAGCAGCCAAGATGTGAATGAGCAGTTCTTC.

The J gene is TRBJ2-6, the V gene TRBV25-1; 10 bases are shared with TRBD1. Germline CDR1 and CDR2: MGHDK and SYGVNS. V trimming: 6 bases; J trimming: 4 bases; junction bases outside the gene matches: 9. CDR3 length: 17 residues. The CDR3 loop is CASRGQDRGAGANVLTF. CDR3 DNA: TGTGCCAGCAGAGGCCAGGACAGGGGGGCCGGGGCCAACGTCCTGACTTTC.

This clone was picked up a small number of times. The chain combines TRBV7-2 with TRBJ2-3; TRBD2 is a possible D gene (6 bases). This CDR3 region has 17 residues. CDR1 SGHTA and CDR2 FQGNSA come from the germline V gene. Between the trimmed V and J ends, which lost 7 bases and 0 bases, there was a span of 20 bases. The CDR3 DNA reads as TGTGCCAGCACCCTTGGACTATCCCGTGCTAGCACAGATACGCAGTATTTT. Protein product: CASTLGLSRASTDTQYF.

CDR3 sequence: CASSQGQVPHQETQYF. CDR3 DNA: TGTGCCAGCAGCCAAGGACAGGTCCCCCACCAAGAGACCCAGTACTTC. This chain connects TRBV7-2 to TRBJ2-5, with 7 bases fitting TRBD1. This CDR3 comprises 16 residues. The germline gives CDR1 SGHTA, CDR2 FQGNSA. Trimming at V came to 5 bases and at J to 0 bases, leaving 9 bases not matched to a gene. The full variable domain, with the rest looked up from reference TRBV7-2 and TRBJ2-5, is GAGVSQSPSNKVTEKGKDVELRCDPISGHTALYWYRQSLGQGLEFLIYFQGNSAPDKSGLPSDRFSAERTGGSVSTLTIQRTQQEDSAVYLCASSQGQVPHQETQYFGPGTRLLVL.

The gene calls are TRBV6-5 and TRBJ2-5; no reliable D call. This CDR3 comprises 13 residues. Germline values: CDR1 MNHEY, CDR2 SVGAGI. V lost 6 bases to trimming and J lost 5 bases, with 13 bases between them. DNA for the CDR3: TGTGCCAGCAGCTCGGGCCTGAGGGAGACCCAGTACTTC. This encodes CASSSGLRETQYF.

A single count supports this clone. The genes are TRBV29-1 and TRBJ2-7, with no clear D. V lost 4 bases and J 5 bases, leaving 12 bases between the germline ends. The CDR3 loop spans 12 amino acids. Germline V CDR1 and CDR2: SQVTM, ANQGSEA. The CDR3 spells CSVGAVVHEQYF. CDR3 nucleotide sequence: TGCAGCGTTGGGGCAGTGGTTCACGAGCAGTACTTC.

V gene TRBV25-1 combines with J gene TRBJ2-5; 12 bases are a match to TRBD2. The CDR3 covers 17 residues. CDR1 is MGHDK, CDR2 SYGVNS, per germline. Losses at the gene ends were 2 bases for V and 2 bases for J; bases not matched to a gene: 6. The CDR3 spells CASSEGWGLAGQETQYF. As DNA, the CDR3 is TGTGCCAGCAGTGAAGGTTGGGGACTAGCGGGTCAAGAGACCCAGTACTTC. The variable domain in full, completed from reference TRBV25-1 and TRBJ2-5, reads EADIYQTPRYLVIGTGKKITLECSQTMGHDKMYWYQQDPGMELHLIHYSYGVNSTEKGDLSSESTVSRIRTEHFPLTLESARPSHTSQYLCASSEGWGLAGQETQYFGPGTRLLVL.

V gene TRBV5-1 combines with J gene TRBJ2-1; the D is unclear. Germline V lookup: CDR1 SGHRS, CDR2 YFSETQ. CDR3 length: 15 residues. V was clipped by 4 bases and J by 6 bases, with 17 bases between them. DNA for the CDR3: TGCGCCAGCAGCGAGACACCCTCCGAAGGCAATGAGCAGTTCTTC. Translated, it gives CASSETPSEGNEQFF. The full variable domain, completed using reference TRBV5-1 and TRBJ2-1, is KAGVTQTPRYLIKTRGQQVTLSCSPISGHRSVSWYQQTPGQGLQFLFEYFSETQRNKGNFPGRFSGRQFSNSRSEMNVSTLELGDSALYLCASSETPSEGNEQFFGPGTRLTVL.

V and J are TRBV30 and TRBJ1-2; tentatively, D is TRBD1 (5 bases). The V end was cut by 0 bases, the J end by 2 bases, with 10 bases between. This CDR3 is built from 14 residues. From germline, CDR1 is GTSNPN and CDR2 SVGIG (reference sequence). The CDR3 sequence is CAWSVSQGNYGYTF. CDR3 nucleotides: TGTGCCTGGAGTGTATCCCAGGGCAACTATGGCTACACCTTC.